A selection of T cell receptor beta chains follows, all from one sample in a study of blood T cell repertoires in COVID-19. Data came from immunoSEQ multiplex PCR; TCRdb stores just in-frame clones and leaves some out. The sample has 110,000 to 150,000 clones, 75% to 90% seen once. The source material was peripheral blood. These receptors were collected from a man aged 60 to 75 with active or convalescent COVID-19. Each CDR3 is given with its conserved first and last residue. The order of the fields is V gene, D gene, J gene, CDR3 DNA, CDR3 protein. D genes are given only for firm matches.

>TRBV5-1|NA|TRBJ2-5
TGCGCCAGCAGCTTGGGACAGGCCCAAGAGACCCAGTACTTC
CASSLGQAQETQYF
>TRBV11-2|NA|TRBJ2-3
TGTGCCAGCAGCCAAGGAGGGACTAGCACAGATACGCAGTATTTT
CASSQGGTSTDTQYF
>TRBV9|NA|TRBJ1-3
TGTGCCAGCAGCGTAGATCCCGGCTCTGGAAACACCATATATTTT
CASSVDPGSGNTIYF
>TRBV19|NA|TRBJ2-3
TGTGCCAGTAGTAGACCGGGACTTAGTTTCACAGATACGCAGTATTTT
CASSRPGLSFTDTQYF
>TRBV6-5|TRBD1|TRBJ2-4
TGTGCCAGCAGTACTAACAGGGGAGCCAAAAACATTCAGTACTTC
CASSTNRGAKNIQYF
>TRBV6-5|NA|TRBJ1-5
TGTGCCAGCAGTACACCGGGGCCCCAGCATTTT
CASSTPGPQHF
>TRBV29-1|NA|TRBJ1-1
TGCAGCGCGGACGGCGGGGGCACTGAAGCTTTCTTT
CSADGGGTEAFF
>TRBV10-3|TRBD1|TRBJ1-6
TGTGCCATCAGACAACAGGGGAACGGGACACCCCTCCACTTT
CAIRQQGNGTPLHF
>TRBV10-3|NA|TRBJ2-3
TGTGCCACCATAAGGGGGAGCCCGGGGGATACGCAGTATTTT
CATIRGSPGDTQYF
>TRBV28|NA|TRBJ1-2
TGTGCCAGCAGTTTCCCGCTGGAGGGATATGGCTACACCTTC
CASSFPLEGYGYTF
>TRBV12-5|TRBD1|TRBJ1-1
TGTGCTAGTGGTTTGGTACAGGGGCCCCTTACCGGGACTGAAGCTTTCTTT
CASGLVQGPLTGTEAFF
>TRBV7-9|NA|TRBJ2-5
TGTGCCAGCAGCCCCGGCGCGGGGCAAGAGACCCAGTACTTC
CASSPGAGQETQYF
>TRBV7-2|TRBD2|TRBJ2-4
TGTGCCAGCAGCTTATTAGGGGCGGGAGGGGGCAACATTCAGTACTTC
CASSLLGAGGGNIQYF
>TRBV7-2|TRBD2|TRBJ2-3
TGTGCCAGCAGCCCTCTAGCGGGGGGCACAGATACGCAGTATTTT
CASSPLAGGTDTQYF